This entry describes one TCR beta chain. Unmatched junction bases numbered 11, after V lost 2 bases and J lost 5 bases. The CDR3 totals 17 residues. The germline V gene encodes CDR1 SNHLY and CDR2 FYNNEI. The sample is drawn from a study of blood T cell repertoires in COVID-19. Study summary: In each case, the material was cDNA or gDNA derived from T cells, B-cell-depleted T cells, or PBMCs.

Authors' methods: Nucleated cell counts were estimated from reference gene primer amplification. The repertoire was sequenced with immunoSEQ multiplex PCR; TCRdb's copy has only in-frame clones and lacks some. Clonal size and the V and J genes are those of that table, whereas D and trimming came from the DNA. The profile shows over 150,000 clones, about 91% of them singletons. Sequencing was performed on peripheral blood. The source is a woman in her sixties or seventies who had recovered from COVID-19. The chain links TRBV2 to TRBJ2-5; TRBD1 aligns across 10 bases. As DNA, the CDR3 is TGTGCCAGCAGTGAAAAATCCGGGACAGGGGCCCGGGAGACCCAGTACTTC. It encodes CASSEKSGTGARETQYF.